This entry lists 19 T cell receptor beta chains sequenced from one sample in a study of identical twins. TCRdb fed the 5' RACE reads into MiXCR, producing one record per CDR3 protein. The table shows roughly 290,000 distinct CDR3 sequences, with more than 6.5% occurring only once. These data were also filed under a second study, of yellow fever vaccine responses in identical twins.

Sequencing was performed on memory (CD45RO+) T cells sorted from blood. These TCRs come from a woman aged 18-35 years in good health.

This chain joins TRBV9 and TRBJ2-1; tentative D call: TRBD2 (5 bases). V was cut by 0 bases and J by 2 bases, with 12 bases left in between. The CDR3 runs 16 residues. The germline V gene has CDR1 SGDLS and CDR2 YYNGEE. The CDR3 is CASSVVYGNPYNEQFF. The CDR3 nucleotides are TGTGCCAGCAGCGTAGTTTACGGGAACCCCTACAATGAGCAGTTCTTC.

The rearrangement links TRBV6-4 to TRBJ2-3, with a tentative D call TRBD2 (7 bases). Germline V gene lookup returns CDR1 MRHNA and CDR2 SNTAGT. The CDR3 has 16 residues. V was cut by 0 bases and J by 0 bases, with 10 bases left in between. The CDR3: CASSDSAGASTDTQYF. CDR3 nucleotide sequence: TGTGCCAGCAGTGACTCGGCGGGGGCCAGCACAGATACGCAGTATTTT.

The genes are TRBV6-1 and TRBJ2-3; weak D call: TRBD2 (7 bases). The ends were cut back, 7 bases at V and 3 bases at J, with 17 bases in the middle. The CDR3 consists of 15 residues. The V gene's germline CDR1 is MNHNS and CDR2 SASEGT. The CDR3 sequence is CASTRGGTMTDTQYF. Written as DNA, the CDR3 is TGTGCCAGCACTAGAGGGGGGACTATGACAGATACGCAGTATTTT.

Concerning this clonotype: One end of the junction fails to match germline, which may point to a read error. The genes are TRBV20-1 and TRBJ2-2; no reliable D call. Germline CDR1 reads DFQATT; CDR2 reads SNEGSKA (reference sequence). The CDR3 length is 16 residues. The CDR3 DNA reads TGCTGTGCTAGAGATCCCCAGAAAACGAACACCGGGGAGCTGTTTTTT. It encodes CCARDPQKTNTGELFF.

This clonotype was seen many times. The J gene is TRBJ2-1, the V gene TRBV24-1, with a weak D call TRBD2 (9 bases). The CDR3 is 19 amino acids. Germline lookup yields CDR1 KGHDR and CDR2 SFDVKD. Trimming removed 0 bases at V and 8 bases at J, with 25 bases between. The CDR3 sequence is CATSDLGQGGSGRWDEQFF. The CDR3, as DNA: TGTGCCACCAGTGATTTGGGACAGGGAGGTAGCGGGAGATGGGATGAGCAGTTCTTC.

About this clonotype itself: This sequence may be a read error, since a much larger clone differs from it by one base. The chain uses TRBV12-3 or TRBV12-4 and TRBJ2-1; no clear D gene. The CDR3 covers 13 residues. Trimming shortened V by 6 bases and J by 8 bases, and 14 bases separated the two germline ends. The CDR3 spells CASRQSVDYEQFF. DNA of the CDR3: TGTGCCAGCAGACAGTCGGTCGACTATGAGCAGTTCTTC.

This clonotype showed up many times. The chain has TRBV24-1 and TRBJ2-5; D ambiguous. The CDR3 covers 14 residues. The V end was cut by 3 bases, the J end by 6 bases, with 13 bases between. Per germline, CDR1 KGHDR and CDR2 SFDVKD. This CDR3 reads CATSDDGPRKTQYF. CDR3 nucleotide sequence: TGTGCCACCAGTGATGACGGCCCTAGGAAGACCCAGTACTTC.

The gene calls are TRBV28 and TRBJ2-1; D possibly corresponds to TRBD2 (5 bases). Trimming left V 2 bases short and J 4 bases short, with 12 bases between. CDR3 size: 15 residues. Germline V gene lookup returns CDR1 MDHEN and CDR2 SYDVKM. CDR3 in DNA: TGTGCCAGCAGTTTAGAATCGGGATATTACAATGAGCAGTTCTTC. This codes for CASSLESGYYNEQFF. The full variable domain, completed using reference TRBV28 and TRBJ2-1, is DVKVTQSSRYLVKRTGEKVFLECVQDMDHENMFWYRQDPGLGLRLIYFSYDVKMKEKGDIPEGYSVSREKKERFSLILESASTNQTSMYLCASSLESGYYNEQFFGPGTRLTVL.

This clonotype was detected many times. The gene calls are TRBV20-1 and TRBJ2-2, with a tentative D call TRBD2 (6 bases). Trimming shortened V by 0 bases and J by 6 bases, and 11 bases separated the two germline ends. The germline CDR1 and CDR2 sequences are DFQATT and SNEGSKA (reference sequence). The CDR3 has 14 amino acids. In DNA, the CDR3 is TGCAGTGCTAGAGAAGGAGCGGGCCCCGGGGAGCTGTTTTTT. Translated: CSAREGAGPGELFF.

A few counts support this clonotype. The chain links TRBV10-3 to TRBJ2-5; TRBD1 matches 9 bases. Looked up from germline, CDR1 is ENHRY and CDR2 is SYGVKD. The CDR3 consists of 16 residues. With 4 bases clipped from V and 5 bases from J, the junction kept 11 bases outside the gene matches. For the CDR3, the DNA is TGTGCCATCAGTGGAACCGGGACAGGGCCTCGGGAGACCCAGTACTTC. Its protein is CAISGTGTGPRETQYF.

This clonotype was seen a few times. The J gene is TRBJ1-6, the V gene TRBV20-1; D is unresolved. The CDR3 runs to 11 residues. The V gene's germline CDR1 is DFQATT and CDR2 SNEGSKA (reference sequence). The V gene lost 4 bases and the J gene lost 7 bases, with 5 bases spanning the gap. The CDR3 region has the DNA TGCAGTGCTACTCAGAATTCACCCCTCCACTTT. Residues: CSATQNSPLHF.

This clonotype was seen more than once but under ten times. The chain combines TRBV6-2 or TRBV6-3 with TRBJ1-4, with 7 bases lining up with TRBD1. The CDR3 totals 14 residues. Germline-derived CDR1 and CDR2 are MNHEY and SVGEGT. V lost 5 bases and J lost 8; bases outside the gene matches: 8. The CDR3 region is CASSRQAGGEKLFF. The CDR3 DNA follows: TGTGCCAGCAGTCGACAGGCAGGGGGGGAAAAACTGTTTTTT.

This clonotype was seen more than once but under ten times. This sequence joins TRBV11-2 and TRBJ1-6; 7 bases match TRBD1. The V gene end was trimmed by 2 bases and the J gene end by 8 bases; junction bases not matched to a gene: 6. Germline V lookup: CDR1 SGHAT, CDR2 FQNNGV. The length of the CDR3 is 15 residues. The CDR3 DNA reads as TGTGCCAGCAGCTTATGGGGGACAGCTGATTCACCCCTCCACTTT. Its protein product is CASSLWGTADSPLHF.

This clonotype was recorded a few times. The genes are TRBV20-1 and TRBJ2-6; TRBD2 matches at 8 bases. The CDR3 runs 17 residues. In germline, CDR1 is DFQATT, CDR2 SNEGSKA (reference sequence). V gave up 6 bases and J gave up 4 bases; unmatched junction bases: 14. The CDR3 coding sequence is TGCAGTGCGTCCCCCGGGACTAGTTCGGGAGGGGCCAACGTCCTGACTTTC. As protein: CSASPGTSSGGANVLTF.

This sequence joins TRBV4-1 and TRBJ1-1; possible D gene TRBD1, 6 bases. This CDR3 comprises 15 residues. Germline loops: CDR1 MGHRA, CDR2 YSYEKL. Trimming left V 6 bases short and J 5 bases short, with 19 bases between. This CDR3 is CASSRYLTGNTEAFF. The CDR3 DNA sequence: TGCGCCAGCAGTCGCTATCTAACAGGGAATACTGAAGCTTTCTTT.

This clonotype appeared many times. The chain is built from TRBV7-2 and TRBJ2-7; TRBD2 aligns across 8 bases. V dropped 5 bases and J dropped 6; count of bases not matched to a gene: 15. From germline, CDR1 is SGHTA and CDR2 FQGNSA. This CDR3 region has 16 residues. The CDR3, as DNA: TGTGCCAGCAGCCCCCAGCCGGGACTAGTCCTTCTCGAGCAGTACTTC. As protein: CASSPQPGLVLLEQYF.

This clonotype was seen a few times. The chain is built from TRBV5-5 and TRBJ1-4, with D unresolved. Trimming removed 0 bases at V and 3 bases at J, with 3 bases between. Germline V gene data show CDR1 as SGHKS and CDR2 as YYEKEE (reference sequence). CDR3 length equals 13 residues. The CDR3 DNA follows: TGTGCCAGCAGCTTGGACCCTAATGAAAAACTGTTTTTT. Translated: CASSLDPNEKLFF.

This clonotype has a count of ten or more. A read error may produce the germline difference seen at one junction end. This CDR3 reads CAIRTVTSYEQYF. The CDR3 DNA reads TGTGCAATCAGGACAGTGACTTCCTACGAGCAGTACTTC. This chain uses TRBV10-3 with TRBJ2-7; D might be TRBD1 (6 bases). Germline V gene data show CDR1 as ENHRY and CDR2 as SYGVKD. The CDR3 runs to 13 residues.

This clonotype came up many times. The chain carries TRBV5-1 and TRBJ2-1; D is perhaps TRBD2 (6 bases). CDR1 and CDR2 from the germline V gene are SGHRS and YFSETQ. The CDR3 has 13 residues. V dropped 3 bases and J dropped 9 bases, with 13 bases sitting between them. In DNA, the CDR3 is TGCGCCAGCAGCTCGGGGGTCAGCGGTGAGCAGTTCTTC. Amino acid sequence: CASSSGVSGEQFF.